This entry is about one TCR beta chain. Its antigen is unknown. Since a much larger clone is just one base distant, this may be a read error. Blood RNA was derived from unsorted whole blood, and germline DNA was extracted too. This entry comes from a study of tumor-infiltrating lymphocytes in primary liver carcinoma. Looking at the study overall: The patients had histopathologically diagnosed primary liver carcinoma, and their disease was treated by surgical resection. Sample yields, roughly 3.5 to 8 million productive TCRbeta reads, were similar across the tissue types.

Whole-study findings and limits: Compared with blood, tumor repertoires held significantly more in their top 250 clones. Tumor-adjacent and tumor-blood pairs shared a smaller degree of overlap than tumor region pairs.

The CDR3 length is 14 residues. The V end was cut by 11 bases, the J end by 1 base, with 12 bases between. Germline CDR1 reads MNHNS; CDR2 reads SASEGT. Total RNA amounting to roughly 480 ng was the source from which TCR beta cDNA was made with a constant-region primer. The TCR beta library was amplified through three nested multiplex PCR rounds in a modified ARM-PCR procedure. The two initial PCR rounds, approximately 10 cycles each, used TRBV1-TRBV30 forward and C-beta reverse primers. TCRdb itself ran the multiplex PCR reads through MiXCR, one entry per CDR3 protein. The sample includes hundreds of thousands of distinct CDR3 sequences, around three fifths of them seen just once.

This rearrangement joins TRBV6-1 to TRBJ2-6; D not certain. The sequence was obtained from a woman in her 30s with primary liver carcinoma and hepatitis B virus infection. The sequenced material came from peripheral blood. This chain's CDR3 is CAGSWVSGANVLTF. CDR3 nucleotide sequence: TGTGCCGGCTCTTGGGTATCTGGGGCCAACGTCCTGACTTTC.